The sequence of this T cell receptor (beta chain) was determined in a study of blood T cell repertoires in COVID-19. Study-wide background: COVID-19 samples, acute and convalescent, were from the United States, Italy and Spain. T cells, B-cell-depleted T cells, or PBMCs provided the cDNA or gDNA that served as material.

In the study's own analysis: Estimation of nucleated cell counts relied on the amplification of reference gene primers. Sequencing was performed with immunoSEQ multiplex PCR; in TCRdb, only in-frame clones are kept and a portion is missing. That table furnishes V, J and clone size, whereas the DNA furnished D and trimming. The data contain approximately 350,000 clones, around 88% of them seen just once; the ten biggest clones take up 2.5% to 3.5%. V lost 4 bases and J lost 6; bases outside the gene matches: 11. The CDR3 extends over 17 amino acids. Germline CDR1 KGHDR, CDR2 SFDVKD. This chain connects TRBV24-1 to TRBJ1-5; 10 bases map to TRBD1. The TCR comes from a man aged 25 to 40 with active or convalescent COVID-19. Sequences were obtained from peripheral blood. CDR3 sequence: CATSDHRGTGEFQPQHF. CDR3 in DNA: TGTGCCACCAGTGACCATAGGGGGACAGGGGAGTTTCAGCCCCAGCATTTT.